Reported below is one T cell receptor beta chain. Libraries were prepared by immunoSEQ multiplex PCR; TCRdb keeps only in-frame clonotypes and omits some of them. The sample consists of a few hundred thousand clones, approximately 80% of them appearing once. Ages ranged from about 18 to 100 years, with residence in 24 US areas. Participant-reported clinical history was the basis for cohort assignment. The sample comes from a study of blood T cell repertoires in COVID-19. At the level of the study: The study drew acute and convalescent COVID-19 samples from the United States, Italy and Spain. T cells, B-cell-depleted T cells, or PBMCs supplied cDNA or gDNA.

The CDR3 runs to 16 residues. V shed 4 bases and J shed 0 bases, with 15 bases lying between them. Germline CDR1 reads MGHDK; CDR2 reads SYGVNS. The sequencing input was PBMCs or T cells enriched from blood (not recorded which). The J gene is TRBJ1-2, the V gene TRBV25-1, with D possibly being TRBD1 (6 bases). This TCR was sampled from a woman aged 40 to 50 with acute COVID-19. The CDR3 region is CASSALLGGTNYGYTF. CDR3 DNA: TGTGCCAGCAGTGCCCTTTTAGGGGGTACTAACTATGGCTACACCTTC.